Below, 11 T cell receptor beta chains from the same sample are listed, as sequenced in a study of T cell responses to AZD1222 COVID-19 vaccine. Method: immunoSEQ multiplex PCR; TCRdb's copy keeps in-frame clones and lacks some. The sample gives under 200,000 clones, around nine tenths of which show up once; around 5.5% is in the top ten. The specimen was peripheral blood, collected on day 0 of AZD1222 vaccination. The receptors shown here come from an adult in good health.

This chain uses TRBV5-6 with TRBJ1-1; D ambiguous. Trimming removed 0 bases at V and 4 bases at J, with 10 bases between. The CDR3 loop spans 14 amino acids. CDR1 SGHDT and CDR2 YYEEEE come from the germline V gene. CDR3 nucleotides: TGTGCCAGCAGCTTGGGGGCTTCGATCACTGAAGCTTTCTTT. Amino acids: CASSLGASITEAFF.

This clone was observed a few times. V and J are TRBV6-5 and TRBJ1-1; 7 bases match TRBD1. The CDR3 runs to 13 residues. Looked up from germline, CDR1 is MNHEY and CDR2 is SVGAGI. The junction had 5 bases not matched to a gene; V was cut back by 6 bases and J by 4 bases. The CDR3 bases are TGTGCCAGCAGCAACAGGGGCTTCACTGAAGCTTTCTTT. Encoded protein: CASSNRGFTEAFF.

The chain uses TRBV7-3 and TRBJ1-1; 9 positions match TRBD1. This CDR3 has 12 amino acids. Germline-derived CDR1 and CDR2 are SGHTA and FQGTGA. V trimming: 5 bases; J trimming: 8 bases; junction bases outside the gene matches: 3. The CDR3 region is CASSRGQGEAFF. In DNA form, the CDR3 reads TGTGCCAGCAGCCGGGGACAGGGAGAAGCTTTCTTT.

The gene calls are TRBV28 and TRBJ2-3; 10 bases are a match to TRBD2. Per germline, CDR1 MDHEN and CDR2 SYDVKM. The V segment lost 9 bases and the J segment 4 bases; nucleotides outside the gene matches: 7. This CDR3 has 14 amino acids. CDR3 amino acids: CASFPSGRADTQYF. The CDR3 DNA sequence: TGTGCCAGTTTCCCTAGCGGGAGAGCAGATACGCAGTATTTT.

The V gene is TRBV14, the J gene TRBJ2-1, with D possibly matching TRBD2 (6 bases). CDR3 length: 14 amino acids. Trimming took off 1 base at V and 8 bases at J, with 12 bases between the two ends. Germline lookup yields CDR1 SGHDN and CDR2 FVKESK. The CDR3 spells CASSQGTEGHEQFF. The CDR3 DNA sequence: TGTGCCAGCAGCCAAGGGACGGAGGGCCATGAGCAGTTCTTC.

The CDR3 coding sequence is TGCGCCAGCAGTGAGAGTGCGGGTGAAAAACTGTTTTTT. It specifies CASSESAGEKLFF. The V and J genes are TRBV10-2 and TRBJ1-4; D is unclear. Trimming pared 2 bases from V and 7 bases from J, leaving 8 bases between. The CDR3 is made up of 13 amino acids. In germline, CDR1 is WSHSY, CDR2 SAAADI.

J is TRBJ1-2 and V is TRBV2; 9 bases line up with TRBD1. Germline values: CDR1 SNHLY, CDR2 FYNNEI. The CDR3 contains 14 residues. Germline trimming cut 7 bases from V and 3 bases from J; bases unmatched to any gene: 6. The CDR3 protein is CASTPDRGDYGYTF. CDR3 in DNA: TGTGCCAGCACTCCGGACAGGGGTGACTATGGCTACACCTTC.

This chain joins TRBV11-2 and TRBJ2-5; 8 bases agree with TRBD2. Trimming removed 9 bases from V and 5 bases from J; junction bases left unmatched: 5. The V gene's germline CDR1 is SGHAT and CDR2 FQNNGV. The CDR3 is 12 amino acids. CDR3 nucleotide sequence: TGTGCCAGTACCGGGGGGGCCGAGACCCAGTACTTC. This gives the protein CASTGGAETQYF.

This clone was seen once. The chain couples TRBV7-9 to TRBJ1-6; perhaps TRBD1 as D (5 bases). The CDR3 runs to 14 residues. Germline loops: CDR1 SEHNR, CDR2 FQNEAQ (reference sequence). V shed 1 base and J shed 9 bases, with 10 bases lying between them. Here the CDR3 reads CASSLVLGGSPLHF. The CDR3 coding sequence is TGTGCCAGCAGCTTAGTCCTGGGGGGTTCACCCCTCCACTTT.

This clone was recorded once. V and J are TRBV30 and TRBJ1-5; 7 bases are shared with TRBD1. V trimming: 2 bases; J trimming: 5 bases; junction bases outside the gene matches: 6. Germline V lookup: CDR1 GTSNPN, CDR2 SVGIG (reference sequence). The CDR3 loop spans 14 amino acids. The CDR3 DNA sequence: TGTGCCTGGAGTAACAGGGGCAACTATCAGCCCCAGCATTTT. Translating it yields CAWSNRGNYQPQHF.

CDR3 DNA: TGTGCCAGTAGTTTGCCAGGGGTGGTTGAAGCTTTCTTT. Protein product: CASSLPGVVEAFF. The chain has TRBV19 and TRBJ1-1, with a tentative D call TRBD1 (6 bases). The V end lost 5 bases, the J end lost 7 bases, and 14 bases lay between the germline ends. Germline assignment: CDR1 LNHDA and CDR2 SQIVND (reference sequence). CDR3 length: 13 amino acids.